This TCR beta chain was retrieved from a study of Ad26.COV2.S vaccination and SARS-CoV-2 variants. The treatment was: around 19 received Ad26.COV2.S at low or high dose, single or two shots; 5 received placebo; per-sample allocation not given. Samples analyzed were those drawn on day 63 after the first vaccine or placebo injection. Libraries were prepared by immunoSEQ multiplex PCR; TCRdb keeps only in-frame clonotypes and omits some of them. The data hold around 450,000 clones, with 90% observed a single time. V was shortened by 4 bases and J by 9 bases, with 10 bases between the two germline ends. The germline gives CDR1 KGHSH, CDR2 LQKENI. The CDR3 consists of 11 residues.

The sequences come from peripheral blood, collected in a trial of Ad26.COV2.S vaccine versus placebo. The TCR was taken from a person aged 18-65 years who received the Ad26.COV2.S COVID-19 vaccine or a placebo. J is TRBJ2-7 and V is TRBV18; D is ambiguous. Here the CDR3 DNA reads TGTGCCAGCTCACTGGAGCCCGGGCAGTACTTC. Amino acid sequence: CASSLEPGQYF.